A single sample is the source of the 23 T cell receptor beta chains below, sequenced in a study of CD8 T cells in ankylosing spondylitis. In TCRdb, the 5' RACE reads were re-called with MiXCR into one record per CDR3 protein. The sample carries about 240,000 distinct CDR3 sequences, less than 10% recorded once. Input material: blood, either unsorted or a sorted T cell fraction (not recorded which). These receptors were taken from a male donor with ankylosing spondylitis or in good health (not recorded which).

This clonotype has a count of ten or more. The V call is TRBV3-1, the J call TRBJ2-7; 7 positions match TRBD1. This CDR3 contains 14 residues. CDR1 and CDR2 from the germline V gene are LGHDT and YNNKEL (reference sequence). Trimming at V came to 3 bases and at J to 1 base, leaving 3 bases not matched to a gene. The CDR3 DNA is TGTGCCAGCAGCCAGTGGACAGGTTCCTACGAGCAGTACTTC. This codes for CASSQWTGSYEQYF.

This clonotype was counted ten times or more. CDR3 amino acids: CSVPGTSGNTGELFF. CDR3 sequence (DNA): TGCAGCGTCCCCGGGACTAGCGGGAACACCGGGGAGCTGTTTTTT. The chain has TRBV29-1 and TRBJ2-2; TRBD2 agrees at 11 bases. CDR1 and CDR2 (germline): SQVTM, ANQGSEA. J was trimmed by 1 base and V by 6 bases; bases with no gene match: 4. This CDR3 spans 15 amino acids.

There are many counts of this clonotype. This chain links TRBV6-1 with TRBJ2-3; no clear D. The ends were cut back, 4 bases at V and 4 bases at J, with 12 bases in the middle. The CDR3 runs 14 residues. Germline loops: CDR1 MNHNS, CDR2 SASEGT. CDR3 loop: CASSVRPFADTQYF. The CDR3 DNA is TGTGCCAGCAGTGTCCGGCCTTTCGCAGATACGCAGTATTTT.

This clonotype was seen more than once but under ten times. The rearrangement links TRBV5-1 to TRBJ2-7; TRBD1 matches at 9 bases. CDR1 is SGHRS and CDR2 is YFSETQ in the germline V gene. The V segment lost 4 bases and the J segment 5 bases; nucleotides outside the gene matches: 7. CDR3 size: 14 residues. In nucleotides, the CDR3 is TGCGCCAGCAGCAGAGGTTGGGACAGGGACGAGCAGTACTTC. Residues: CASSRGWDRDEQYF.

This chain connects TRBV6-1 to TRBJ2-6; tentatively, D is TRBD2 (5 bases). The V end was cut by 8 bases, the J end by 2 bases, with 16 bases between. Germline CDR1 reads MNHNS; CDR2 reads SASEGT. The CDR3 has 16 residues. The CDR3: CASYAGGGPGANVLTF. CDR3 coding DNA: TGTGCCAGCTACGCGGGTGGAGGCCCTGGGGCCAACGTCCTGACTTTC.

The rearrangement uses TRBV5-1 and TRBJ2-6, with D maybe TRBD1 (5 bases). Germline V gene sequence: CDR1 SGHRS, CDR2 YFSETQ. The CDR3 consists of 14 residues. With 7 bases removed from V and 0 bases from J, the gap between germline ends came to 8 bases. DNA of the CDR3: TGCGCCAGCGGCCAGGGCTCTGGGGCCAACGTCCTGACTTTC. The encoded protein is CASGQGSGANVLTF. Looking up the rest from reference TRBV5-1 and TRBJ2-6 gives the full variable domain: KAGVTQTPRYLIKTRGQQVTLSCSPISGHRSVSWYQQTPGQGLQFLFEYFSETQRNKGNFPGRFSGRQFSNSRSEMNVSTLELGDSALYLCASGQGSGANVLTFGAGSRLTVL.

In this sample, this clonotype turned up many times. J is TRBJ1-2 and V is TRBV11-2; TRBD1 might be the D (5 bases). Trimming cost V 4 bases and J 1 base, with 13 bases left between them. Germline-derived CDR1 and CDR2 are SGHAT and FQNNGV. This CDR3 region has 15 residues. The CDR3, as DNA: TGTGCCAGCAGCTCCCGGGGACGCCTTAACTATGGCTACACCTTC. Translating it yields CASSSRGRLNYGYTF. Variable domain in full (rest from reference TRBV11-2 and TRBJ1-2): EAGVAQSPRYKIIEKRQSVAFWCNPISGHATLYWYQQILGQGPKLLIQFQNNGVVDDSQLPKDRFSAERLKGVDSTLKIQPAKLEDSAVYLCASSSRGRLNYGYTFGSGTRLTVV.

This clonotype was picked up a small number of times. The chain recombines TRBV6-2 or TRBV6-3 with TRBJ2-2, with D possibly TRBD1 on 6 matching bases. Trimming took off 2 bases at V and 1 base at J, with 14 bases between the two ends. Germline V lookup: CDR1 MNHEY, CDR2 SVGEGT. The CDR3 is 17 residues long. DNA for the CDR3: TGTGCCAGCAGTTACCCTGACAGGTCGGAGAACACCGGGGAGCTGTTTTTT. Its translation: CASSYPDRSENTGELFF.

Many counts were recorded for this clonotype. The J gene is TRBJ1-2, the V gene TRBV9; TRBD1 might be the D (5 bases). CDR1 SGDLS and CDR2 YYNGEE come from the germline V gene. The CDR3 is 12 residues long. V was cut by 3 bases and J by 8 bases, with 11 bases left in between. The CDR3 nucleotides are TGTGCCAGCAGCGCCCTAGGGGAAGGCTACACCTTC. It specifies CASSALGEGYTF.

This clonotype appeared many times. CDR3 sequence reads: CASSQAQYQETQYF. In nucleotides, the CDR3 is TGTGCCAGCAGCCAAGCGCAGTACCAAGAGACCCAGTACTTC. This sequence joins TRBV4-2 and TRBJ2-5, with D uncertain. There are 14 residues in the CDR3. V lost 1 base, J lost 0 bases, and 6 bases lay in between. Per germline, CDR1 LGHNA and CDR2 YNFKEQ.

This clonotype was picked up many times. This chain links TRBV3-1 with TRBJ1-1; D gene unclear. Germline lookup yields CDR1 LGHDT and CDR2 YNNKEL (reference sequence). This CDR3 has 13 residues. V was cut by 0 bases and J by 4 bases, with 6 bases left in between. Here the CDR3 reads CASSQDQVTEAFF. The CDR3 bases are TGTGCCAGCAGCCAAGACCAGGTCACTGAAGCTTTCTTT.

The table lists this clonotype with a few counts. The chain carries TRBV7-2 and TRBJ2-3, with a weak D call TRBD1 (5 bases). The V gene lost 4 bases and the J gene lost 5 bases, with 10 bases spanning the gap. This CDR3 spans 13 amino acids. Germline values: CDR1 SGHTA, CDR2 FQGNSA. For the CDR3, the DNA is TGTGCCAGCAGCTCGCGACAGCGAGATACGCAGTATTTT. Protein product: CASSSRQRDTQYF.

This clonotype was recorded at least ten times. The chain is built from TRBV28 and TRBJ1-5; D not resolved. The ends were cut back, 6 bases at V and 6 bases at J, with 9 bases in the middle. Per the germline V gene, CDR1 is MDHEN and CDR2 is SYDVKM. This CDR3 comprises 12 residues. CDR3 coding DNA: TGTGCCAGCAGGGGGATTGGTCAGCCCCAGCATTTT. Encoded protein: CASRGIGQPQHF. The full variable domain, rest sourced from reference TRBV28 and TRBJ1-5, is DVKVTQSSRYLVKRTGEKVFLECVQDMDHENMFWYRQDPGLGLRLIYFSYDVKMKEKGDIPEGYSVSREKKERFSLILESASTNQTSMYLCASRGIGQPQHFGDGTRLSIL.

The rearrangement links TRBV7-9 to TRBJ2-4; D unclear. Germline CDR1 SEHNR, CDR2 FQNEAQ (reference sequence). V lost 5 bases and J 7 bases, leaving 9 bases between the germline ends. This CDR3 contains 12 residues. The CDR3 loop reads CASSPRPNIQYF. The CDR3 bases are TGTGCCAGCAGCCCGAGACCCAACATTCAGTACTTC.

This clonotype has a count of ten or more. The genes are TRBV9 and TRBJ1-1; D is possibly TRBD1 (5 bases). From germline, CDR1 is SGDLS and CDR2 YYNGEE. Trimming took 0 bases from V and 4 from J, leaving 10 bases between them. There are 14 residues in the CDR3. CDR3 sequence reads: CASSVGGEGTEAFF. The DNA for the CDR3 is TGTGCCAGCAGCGTAGGGGGGGAGGGCACTGAAGCTTTCTTT.

V gene TRBV18 combines with J gene TRBJ1-2; D remains unclear. CDR3 length equals 16 residues. The germline gives CDR1 KGHSH, CDR2 LQKENI. Trimming took 2 bases from V and 0 from J, leaving 13 bases between them. CDR3 nucleotides: TGTGCCAGCTCACCAGGTCCGCAGGCTGCTAACTATGGCTACACCTTC. Encoded protein: CASSPGPQAANYGYTF.

This clonotype was observed a few times. This chain joins TRBV25-1 and TRBJ1-6; weak D call: TRBD1 (6 bases). This CDR3 contains 14 residues. V was trimmed by 6 bases and J by 8 bases, leaving 14 bases between them. The germline V gene has CDR1 MGHDK and CDR2 SYGVNS. The CDR3 DNA reads TGTGCCAGCAGCGGGCTAGGGGGGGATTCACCCCTCCACTTT. Translation: CASSGLGGDSPLHF.

The table lists this clonotype with many counts. The rearrangement links TRBV20-1 to TRBJ2-3; the match to TRBD2 covers 13 bases. The CDR3 is made up of 16 amino acids. Losses at the gene ends were 4 bases for V and 2 bases for J; bases not matched to a gene: 6. Germline CDR1 reads DFQATT; CDR2 reads SNEGSKA (reference sequence). The CDR3 spells CSANSGTSGTTDTQYF. DNA of the CDR3: TGCAGTGCTAATTCCGGGACTAGCGGGACCACAGATACGCAGTATTTT.

This clonotype has only a few counts. The CDR3 is CASSLSSSGTYNEQFF. The CDR3, as DNA: TGTGCCAGCAGTTTATCGAGTAGCGGGACCTACAATGAGCAGTTCTTC. The rearrangement uses TRBV27 and TRBJ2-1; the match to TRBD2 covers 8 bases. The ends lost 0 bases at V and 2 bases at J; junction bases unmatched: 3. The length of the CDR3 is 16 residues. From germline, CDR1 is MNHEY and CDR2 SMNVEV (reference sequence).

This clonotype was seen many times. The chain joins TRBV12-3 or TRBV12-4 to TRBJ2-1, with D perhaps TRBD1 or TRBD2 (5 bases each). V was shortened by 6 bases and J by 2 bases, with 5 bases between the two germline ends. The CDR3 is 12 amino acids. This chain's CDR3 is CASRGAYNEQFF. The CDR3 nucleotides are TGTGCCAGCAGGGGGGCCTACAATGAGCAGTTCTTC.

In this sample, this clonotype turned up many times. The gene calls are TRBV30 and TRBJ2-1; D uncertain. The CDR3 length is 12 residues. Trimming cost V 0 bases and J 5 bases, with 5 bases left between them. Germline V gene data show CDR1 as GTSNPN and CDR2 as SVGIG (reference sequence). The CDR3 spells CAWSVEDNEQFF. CDR3 DNA sequence: TGTGCCTGGAGTGTAGAGGACAATGAGCAGTTCTTC.

This clonotype was seen only a few times. The V and J genes are TRBV7-3 and TRBJ2-5; 7 bases are shared with TRBD1. Trimming took 5 bases from V and 0 from J; bases not matched to a gene: 3. This CDR3 has 14 amino acids. Germline V gene data show CDR1 as SGHTA and CDR2 as FQGTGA. The CDR3 coding sequence is TGTGCCAGCAGCCCCGACAGGGACCAAGAGACCCAGTACTTC. Its protein product is CASSPDRDQETQYF.

This clonotype was seen repeatedly, ten times or more. The J gene is TRBJ2-3, the V gene TRBV5-1, with TRBD2 matching over 14 bases. Trimming removed 3 bases from V and 2 bases from J; junction bases left unmatched: 5. Germline CDR1 is SGHRS and CDR2 is YFSETQ. This CDR3 comprises 17 residues. The CDR3 loop reads CASSSGLAGAYTDTQYF. The CDR3 nucleotides are TGCGCCAGCAGCTCGGGACTAGCGGGGGCCTACACAGATACGCAGTATTTT.